This T cell receptor beta chain emerged from a study of patients and donors after allogeneic stem cell transplantation. TCRdb analysed the RT-PCR reads with MiXCR anew, one entry per CDR3 protein. The profile shows about 400,000 distinct CDR3 sequences, 16% of them singletons. A word on this clonotype: One end of the junction does not line up with germline, which may come from a read error.

CDR3 length: 15 residues. Germline V gives CDR1 SEHNR, CDR2 FQNEAQ (reference sequence). The clonotype was recovered from a human donor who was either an allogeneic HSCT recipient or a stem cell or donor lymphocyte infusion donor (not recorded which). It is not recorded whose cells these are; they may come from a transplant donor. The sample was blood, either unsorted or a sorted T cell fraction (not recorded which). V usage is TRBV7-9 and J usage is TRBJ1-3; D not resolved. For the CDR3, the DNA is TGTACCAGCAGCCCGGACGGTCTCTCTGGAAACACCATATATTTT. This encodes CTSSPDGLSGNTIYF.